These 25 T cell receptor beta chains came from one sample sequenced in a study of T cell repertoires in cytomegalovirus infection. In TCRdb, the reads were re-called with MiXCR into one record per CDR3 protein. The sample yields 65,000 to 90,000 distinct CDR3 sequences, approximately 3.6% seen once. The sample comprised PBMCs. The receptors shown here come from a human donor in good health (CMV status not recorded). Some clones in this sample may be carry-over from other donors' samples.

This clonotype has ten or more counts. V usage is TRBV7-2 and J usage is TRBJ2-2; the D is unclear. Trimming pared 4 bases from V and 0 bases from J, leaving 6 bases between. Germline-derived CDR1 and CDR2 are SGHTA and FQGNSA. The CDR3 has 14 amino acids. The CDR3 reads CASSSPANTGELFF. The CDR3 DNA reads TGTGCCAGCAGCTCTCCCGCGAACACCGGGGAGCTGTTTTTT.

This clonotype showed up many times. J is TRBJ1-5 and V is TRBV7-2, with D possibly TRBD1 on 5 matching bases. The V and J ends lost 3 bases and 6 bases respectively, with 9 bases between them. Looked up from germline, CDR1 is SGHTA and CDR2 is FQGNSA. The CDR3 consists of 13 residues. In nucleotides, the CDR3 is TGTGCCAGCAGCTTCCGGGACTCTCAGCCCCAGCATTTT. Protein: CASSFRDSQPQHF. Complete variable domain (other parts from reference TRBV7-2 and TRBJ1-5): GAGVSQSPSNKVTEKGKDVELRCDPISGHTALYWYRQSLGQGLEFLIYFQGNSAPDKSGLPSDRFSAERTGGSVSTLTIQRTQQEDSAVYLCASSFRDSQPQHFGDGTRLSIL.

This clonotype has a count of ten or more. The gene calls are TRBV7-2 and TRBJ1-1; D is ambiguous. V was pared by 3 bases and J by 5 bases, with 10 bases between. Germline CDR1 SGHTA, CDR2 FQGNSA. This CDR3 spans 13 amino acids. Here the CDR3 reads CASSFRVRTEAFF. CDR3 in DNA: TGTGCCAGCAGCTTCCGGGTCAGGACTGAAGCTTTCTTT.

This clonotype appeared many times. The chain combines TRBV7-9 with TRBJ2-7, with 7 bases identical to TRBD2. The germline CDR1 and CDR2 sequences are SEHNR and FQNEAQ (reference sequence). Losses at the gene ends were 4 bases for V and 11 bases for J; bases not matched to a gene: 11. The CDR3 extends over 13 amino acids. CDR3: CASSSLAGPSEYF. CDR3 nucleotide sequence: TGTGCCAGCAGCTCTTTAGCGGGCCCGAGTGAGTACTTC.

V usage is TRBV7-2 and J usage is TRBJ1-2, with TRBD1 matching over 8 bases. J lost 8 bases, V lost 0 bases, and 2 bases had no gene match. This CDR3 has 13 residues. Germline V gene sequence: CDR1 SGHTA, CDR2 FQGNSA. The CDR3 protein is CASSLATGDGYTF. The CDR3 nucleotides read TGTGCCAGCAGCTTAGCGACAGGGGACGGCTACACCTTC.

This clonotype has at least ten counts. The chain couples TRBV6-2 or TRBV6-3 to TRBJ2-5, with 8 bases that match TRBD1. The CDR3 covers 13 residues. Germline V CDR1 and CDR2: MNHEY, SVGEGT. With 7 bases clipped from V and 2 bases from J, the junction kept 3 bases outside the gene matches. The CDR3 reads CASMRTGQETQYF. In DNA form, the CDR3 reads TGTGCCAGCATGCGGACAGGGCAAGAGACCCAGTACTTC.

In this sample, this clonotype turned up many times. The rearrangement joins TRBV7-2 to TRBJ1-2, with TRBD1 matching over 8 bases. The CDR3 consists of 15 residues. Germline V gives CDR1 SGHTA, CDR2 FQGNSA. V was pared by 1 base and J by 8 bases, with 9 bases of the junction left unmatched. The CDR3 sequence is CASSLERTGRKGYTF. The CDR3 DNA follows: TGTGCCAGCAGCTTAGAGAGGACAGGGAGGAAAGGCTACACCTTC.

Ten or more counts support this clonotype. The chain joins TRBV12-5 to TRBJ2-7; maybe TRBD1 (5 bases). V was clipped by 5 bases and J by 7 bases, with 27 bases between them. Germline-derived CDR1 and CDR2 are LGHNT and FRNRAP. The CDR3 is 17 residues long. The CDR3 here is CASGIPTVAHSKGEQYF. DNA of the CDR3: TGTGCTAGTGGTATCCCGACTGTAGCCCACTCGAAGGGGGAGCAGTACTTC.

This clonotype has at least ten counts. The V gene is TRBV10-3, the J gene TRBJ2-3; TRBD2 aligns across 9 bases. Germline loops: CDR1 ENHRY, CDR2 SYGVKD. The V segment lost 10 bases and the J segment 0 bases; nucleotides outside the gene matches: 5. This CDR3 region has 14 residues. The DNA for the CDR3 is TGTGCCACGGAAGCGGGAGGAAGCACAGATACGCAGTATTTT. Translation gives CATEAGGSTDTQYF.

On this clonotype itself: Because it lacks the conserved phenylalanine or tryptophan at the end, this CDR3 is likely a read error. V usage is TRBV27 and J usage is TRBJ2-1, with 7 nucleotides matching TRBD1. The CDR3 covers 16 residues. Germline V gives CDR1 MNHEY, CDR2 SMNVEV (reference sequence). The V and J ends lost 6 bases and 4 bases, in that order; junction bases with no gene match: 12. The CDR3 nucleotides are TGTGCCAGCAGACCTCTCCGACAGGGTGTATACAATGAGCAGTTCATC. Translation gives CASRPLRQGVYNEQFI.

The table lists this clonotype with many counts. The V call is TRBV12-3 or TRBV12-4, the J call TRBJ1-1, with 7 positions matching TRBD1. This CDR3 is 13 amino acids long. The ends lost 6 bases at V and 1 base at J; junction bases unmatched: 2. The CDR3 region is CASSHRGNTEAFF. The CDR3, as DNA: TGTGCCAGCAGCCACAGGGGGAACACTGAAGCTTTCTTT.

This clonotype was observed many times. V is TRBV7-8 and J is TRBJ2-4; 7 nucleotides agree with TRBD2. Losses at the gene ends were 4 bases for V and 1 base for J; bases not matched to a gene: 7. This CDR3 spans 16 amino acids. The germline V gene encodes CDR1 SGHVS and CDR2 FQNEAQ. The DNA for the CDR3 is TGTGCCAGCAGCTCACTTAGCGGGTGGGCCAAAAACATTCAGTACTTC. Translation gives CASSSLSGWAKNIQYF.

In regard to this clonotype: The CDR3 carries no conserved terminal phenylalanine or tryptophan, so it likely arises from a read error. This sequence joins TRBV7-2 and TRBJ2-5, with 16 bases aligning to TRBD2. CDR1 and CDR2 (germline): SGHTA, FQGNSA. V gave up 1 base and J gave up 5 bases; unmatched junction bases: 4. This CDR3 is 17 amino acids long. The CDR3 region has the DNA TGTGCCAGCAGCTTAGTCGGGACTAGCGGGGGGGGTGAGACCCAGTACGTC. Protein sequence: CASSLVGTSGGGETQYV.

At least ten counts were recorded for this clonotype. The genes are TRBV6-8 and TRBJ2-3, with D hard to call. This CDR3 is built from 15 residues. V was cut by 8 bases and J by 1 base, with 16 bases left in between. Germline CDR1 is MNHGY and CDR2 is SAAAGT. CDR3 nucleotide sequence: TGTGCCAGCCGAAGTTCGTTGTGGGGCACAGATACGCAGTATTTT. Protein product: CASRSSLWGTDTQYF.

This clonotype appeared many times. The rearrangement joins TRBV2 to TRBJ2-2, with 7 bases lining up with TRBD1. CDR1 and CDR2 (germline): SNHLY, FYNNEI. V was pared by 5 bases and J by 5 bases, with 2 bases of the junction left unmatched. The CDR3 loop spans 13 amino acids. CDR3 loop: CASSPGGTGELFF. The CDR3 DNA follows: TGTGCCAGCAGTCCAGGGGGTACCGGGGAGCTGTTTTTT.

In its sample, this clonotype was seen many times. The chain uses TRBV4-3 and TRBJ2-2; D gene uncertain. The CDR3 is 14 residues long. The germline gives CDR1 LGHNA, CDR2 YSLEER. Trimming took off 3 bases at V and 3 bases at J, with 8 bases between the two ends. CDR3 in DNA: TGCGCCAGCAGCCATAGAGCTGACACCGGGGAGCTGTTTTTT. It codes for CASSHRADTGELFF.

The V call is TRBV4-3, the J call TRBJ2-1; either TRBD1 or TRBD2 may supply D (5 bases each). Germline CDR1 reads LGHNA; CDR2 reads YSLEER. CDR3 size: 14 residues. The germline V and J ends were trimmed by 4 bases and 6 bases, with 13 bases remaining between them. The CDR3 here is CASSLRAGTNEQFF. The CDR3 DNA reads TGCGCCAGCAGCCTACGAGCCGGGACCAATGAGCAGTTCTTC.

This clonotype was seen ten or more times. The chain recombines TRBV4-1 with TRBJ2-7; possibly TRBD2 for D (6 bases). CDR1 and CDR2 (germline): MGHRA, YSYEKL. The CDR3 totals 14 residues. V lost 1 base to trimming and J lost 6 bases, with 13 bases between them. DNA of the CDR3: TGCGCCAGCAGCCAAGCCGCGGGGCCCCCCGAGCAGTACTTC. Amino acid sequence: CASSQAAGPPEQYF.

This clonotype was recorded many times. The gene calls are TRBV12-3 or TRBV12-4 and TRBJ1-1; a possible D gene is TRBD1 (5 bases). The CDR3 sequence is 14 residues long. The germline V and J ends were trimmed by 6 bases and 3 bases, with 14 bases remaining between them. CDR3 nucleotide sequence: TGTGCCAGCAGCTTAACAGGTCGAGACACTGAAGCTTTCTTT. It yields the protein CASSLTGRDTEAFF.

The chain employs TRBV6-2 or TRBV6-3 and TRBJ1-2, with D hard to call. CDR3 length: 12 residues. Germline assignment: CDR1 MNHEY and CDR2 SVGEGT. V dropped 2 bases and J dropped 8 bases, with 9 bases sitting between them. The DNA of the CDR3 is TGTGCCAGCAGTTACCCTCGCGGAGGCTACACCTTC. This translates into CASSYPRGGYTF.

This clonotype was found many times. This chain connects TRBV5-1 to TRBJ2-7, with TRBD2 identical over 9 bases. V dropped 3 bases and J dropped 2; count of bases not matched to a gene: 6. The CDR3 runs 15 residues. The germline V gene encodes CDR1 SGHRS and CDR2 YFSETQ. The CDR3 nucleotides read TGCGCCAGCAGCTCCTCTTCTAGCGGGGCCTACGAGCAGTACTTC. Residues: CASSSSSSGAYEQYF.

This clonotype was seen repeatedly, ten times or more. This CDR3 is CAIDTDRESEQYF. The CDR3 region has the DNA TGTGCCATTGATACCGACAGGGAGAGTGAGCAGTACTTC. The V gene is TRBV10-3, the J gene TRBJ2-7; 7 bases map to TRBD1. Trimming at V came to 9 bases and at J to 7 bases, leaving 12 bases not matched to a gene. The CDR3 is made up of 13 amino acids. Looked up from germline, CDR1 is ENHRY and CDR2 is SYGVKD.

This clonotype showed up many times. The rearrangement links TRBV7-9 to TRBJ2-1, with 7 bases identical to TRBD2. Germline CDR1 is SEHNR and CDR2 is FQNEAQ (reference sequence). The CDR3 has 16 amino acids. With 5 bases clipped from V and 1 base from J, the junction kept 8 bases outside the gene matches. The CDR3 DNA reads TGTGCCAGCAGCCTAGGGAGGGGTTTATCCTACAATGAGCAGTTCTTC. This sequence encodes CASSLGRGLSYNEQFF.

This clonotype was seen at least ten times. This chain connects TRBV7-8 to TRBJ1-4; 9 bases map to TRBD1. V shed 3 bases and J 7 bases; nucleotides not matched to a gene: 6. Germline V gene data show CDR1 as SGHVS and CDR2 as FQNEAQ. The CDR3 runs 15 residues. CDR3 loop: CASSFLPDRGEKLFF. The CDR3 DNA is TGTGCCAGCAGCTTTCTTCCGGACAGGGGTGAAAAACTGTTTTTT.

There are many counts of this clonotype. The V gene is TRBV10-3, the J gene TRBJ1-5; no clear D gene. Trimming took off 10 bases at V and 4 bases at J, with 20 bases between the two ends. CDR3 length equals 15 residues. The V gene's germline CDR1 is ENHRY and CDR2 SYGVKD. DNA of the CDR3: TGTGCCACCCGCGGAGCCGCTGGGGTGAATCAGCCCCAGCATTTT. Its protein product is CATRGAAGVNQPQHF.